Listed below are T cell receptor beta chains from one sample, sequenced in a study of T cell repertoires in cytomegalovirus infection. Via MiXCR, TCRdb re-called the reads, giving one row per CDR3 protein. The table has roughly 990,000 distinct CDR3 sequences, 25% to 40% seen once; the top ten hold around an eighth. No cognate antigen is known for these TCRs. The sequencing here drew on cultured CD8+ T cells from PBMCs, taken from culture after CMV antigen stimulation. These receptor sequences come from a human donor in good health (CMV status not recorded). Some clones in this sample may be carry-over from other donors' samples. Both conserved end residues are part of each CDR3. The order of the fields is CDR3 length, J gene, V gene, clone size, D gene, CDR3 DNA, CDR3 protein. The D gene is left open where the match is weak. Clone size is stated in some rows and not others, as once, few, many or a class when expanded.

14 TRBJ1-1 TRBV2 few TRBD1 TGTGCCAGCAGGCTGGGGACAGAGAACACTGAAGCTTTCTTT CASRLGTENTEAFF
12 TRBJ2-3 TRBV2 . . TGTGCCACCACCCCTAGCACAGATACGCAGTATTTT CATTPSTDTQYF
16 TRBJ2-1 TRBV20-1 . TRBD2 TGCAGTGCTAGAGGCATACCGGGACTAGCGGGGGGGGAGCAGTTCTTC CSARGIPGLAGGEQFF
13 TRBJ2-5 TRBV5-1 . . TGCGCCAGCAGCTTAGAGCTCCAAGAGACCCAGTACTTC CASSLELQETQYF
16 TRBJ2-3 TRBV7-9 . . TGTGCCAGCAGCTTAGAGGGTCCTCCCACACCGGATACGCAGTATTTT CASSLEGPPTPDTQYF
15 TRBJ2-7 TRBV7-9 few TRBD1 TGTGCCAGCAGCTCCCCGGGACAGGTCCTCTACGAGCAGTACTTC CASSSPGQVLYEQYF
15 TRBJ1-5 TRBV7-6 . . TGTGCCAGCAGCTTAGTGGGGGACGGAAATCAGCCCCAGCATTTT CASSLVGDGNQPQHF
13 TRBJ1-2 TRBV5-4 . . TGTGCCAGCAGCTCCAGGGTCACCTATGGCTACACCTTC CASSSRVTYGYTF
16 TRBJ1-4 TRBV4-3 . TRBD1 TGCGCCAGCCAAAAGAGATACAGGGGGCGACCGGAAAAACTGTTTTTT CASQKRYRGRPEKLFF
13 TRBJ2-7 TRBV20-1 . . TGCAGTGCTAGAGGGGACTCCGACTACGAGCAGTACTTC CSARGDSDYEQYF
17 TRBJ2-3 TRBV5-1 . TRBD2 TGCGCCAGCAGCTTGGCCCCGCTAGCGGAGAGCACAGATACGCAGTATTTT CASSLAPLAESTDTQYF
14 TRBJ2-5 TRBV19 few . TGTGCCAGTAGTCTCTGGGACGGTCAAGAGACCCAGTACTTC CASSLWDGQETQYF
14 TRBJ1-1 TRBV24-1 . TRBD1 TGTGCCACCAGTGATGGACAGGGGAACACTGAAGCTTTCTTT CATSDGQGNTEAFF
13 TRBJ1-2 TRBV6-5 . . TGTGCCAGCAGTTACATCAGGGGATATGGCTACACCTTC CASSYIRGYGYTF
14 TRBJ2-1 TRBV12-3/TRBV12-4 many TRBD2 TGTGCCAGCAGGGAGCGGGGGCCATACAATGAGCAGTTCTTC CASRERGPYNEQFF
13 TRBJ1-1 TRBV5-5 . . TGTACCAGCAAAGGACAACCGAACACTGAAGCTTTCTTT CTSKGQPNTEAFF
15 TRBJ2-3 TRBV7-6 . . TGTGCCAGCAGCTTACTCAGGGGCGTCACAGATACGCAGTATTTT CASSLLRGVTDTQYF
13 TRBJ1-2 TRBV12-5 many . TGTGCTAGTGGTTTTGGGGTTCACTATGGCTACACCTTC CASGFGVHYGYTF
14 TRBJ1-4 TRBV7-9 . . TGTGCCAGCAGCTTTGAGTACGATAATGAAAAACTGTTTTTT CASSFEYDNEKLFF
12 TRBJ2-7 TRBV6-2/TRBV6-3 . . TGTGCCAGCAGTTTCGCACTCTACGAGCAGTACTTC CASSFALYEQYF
15 TRBJ2-7 TRBV4-2 few TRBD2 TGTGCCAGCAGCCAAGCAATCGCGGGAGGCTACGAGCAGTACTTC CASSQAIAGGYEQYF
15 TRBJ1-2 TRBV6-1 . TRBD1 TGTGCCAGCAGTAAAGGGGGCCATCCCTCAGATGGCTACACCTTC CASSKGGHPSDGYTF
19 TRBJ2-2 TRBV6-5 . TRBD2 TGTGCCAGCAGTTACTCGGGACTTTGGGAGCGGGGGGACACCGGGGAGCTGTTTTTT CASSYSGLWERGDTGELFF
15 TRBJ1-1 TRBV7-8 few . TGTGCCAGCAGCGCAGACAGATTCCTGAACACTGAAGCTTTCTTT CASSADRFLNTEAFF
15 TRBJ1-1 TRBV7-9 few . TGTGCCAGCAGCTTAATTCTGGGACAGAACACTGAAGCTTTCTTT CASSLILGQNTEAFF
13 TRBJ1-1 TRBV19 few . TGTGCCAGTAGCCGACGGGAGAATGCTGAAGCTTTCTTT CASSRRENAEAFF
17 TRBJ2-2 TRBV7-9 . TRBD2 TGTGCCAGCAGCTTAGTCCTAGCGGGGGAAAACACCGGGGAGCTGTTTTTT CASSLVLAGENTGELFF
18 TRBJ2-7 TRBV5-4 . TRBD2 TGTGCCAGCAGCATGGGACTAGCGGGGGGCCTTACGCTACGAGGGCAGTACTTC CASSMGLAGGLTLRGQYF
15 TRBJ1-1 TRBV6-1 . TRBD1 TGTGCCAGCAGTGAAGAGGGGACAGGGGGCACTGAAGCTTTCTTT CASSEEGTGGTEAFF
16 TRBJ2-1 TRBV7-9 few TRBD2 TGTGCCAGCAGCCCGTTCGCGGGGGGGTTCGGCAATGAGCAGTTCTTC CASSPFAGGFGNEQFF
14 TRBJ2-1 TRBV6-2/TRBV6-3 . TRBD1 TGTGCCAGCAGTCCGGGACAGGGGAAGGGAGAGCAGTTCTTC CASSPGQGKGEQFF
16 TRBJ1-5 TRBV27 . TRBD1 TGTGCCAGCAGCGGGACAGGGATAAGTTTAGGCGGACCCCAGCATTTT CASSGTGISLGGPQHF
13 TRBJ2-7 TRBV7-6 many TRBD1 TGTGCCAGCGGGAGGACAGGGTATTATGAGCAGTACTTC CASGRTGYYEQYF
17 TRBJ1-1 TRBV27 . TRBD1 TGTGCCAGCAGTTTATCGCCGGACAGGGTCGAGAACACTGAAGCTTTCTTT CASSLSPDRVENTEAFF
14 TRBJ2-1 TRBV11-2 many TRBD1 TGTGCCAGCAGCACCTTGACAGGGAAGACTGAGCAGTTCTTC CASSTLTGKTEQFF
14 TRBJ1-6 TRBV2 . . TGTGCCAGCGGCCGCAGGGAGGAGACATCACCCCTCCACTTT CASGRREETSPLHF
14 TRBJ2-1 TRBV28 . TRBD2 TGTGCCAGCAGGCTGGACAGCCCGGCGGGGGGGCAGTTCTTC CASRLDSPAGGQFF
13 TRBJ1-1 TRBV28 . . TGTGCCACCCGGGACACAACCAACACTGAAGCTTTCTTT CATRDTTNTEAFF
11 TRBJ1-6 TRBV7-6 few . TGTGCCAGCAACTATAATTCACCCCTCCACTTT CASNYNSPLHF
19 TRBJ2-1 TRBV20-1 once TRBD2 TGCAGTGCTAGCCCTAATCGGAGGCTAGCGGGGGGGGAGTGGTATGAGCAGTTCTTC CSASPNRRLAGGEWYEQFF
17 TRBJ2-7 TRBV10-2 . . TGCGCCAGCAGTGAGTTGGCGACTAGTCTCTCCCCCTACGAGCAGTACTTC CASSELATSLSPYEQYF